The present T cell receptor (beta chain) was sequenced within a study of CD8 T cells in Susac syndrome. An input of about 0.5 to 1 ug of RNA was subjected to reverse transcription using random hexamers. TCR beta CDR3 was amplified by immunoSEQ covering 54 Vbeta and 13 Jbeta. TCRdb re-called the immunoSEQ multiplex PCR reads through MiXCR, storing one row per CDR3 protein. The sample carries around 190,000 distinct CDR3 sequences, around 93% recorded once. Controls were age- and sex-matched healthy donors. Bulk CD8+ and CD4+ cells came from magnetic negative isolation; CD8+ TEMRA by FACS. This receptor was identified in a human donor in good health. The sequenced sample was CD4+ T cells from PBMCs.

The DNA of the CDR3 is TGCAGTGCCATCCCCCCAGCTAGCGGGTACACAGATACGCAGTATTTT. Its translation: CSAIPPASGYTDTQYF. The chain combines TRBV20-1 with TRBJ2-3; 8 bases agree with TRBD2. With 6 bases clipped from V and 2 bases from J, the junction kept 13 bases outside the gene matches. CDR3 size: 16 residues. Germline CDR1 reads DFQATT; CDR2 reads SNEGSKA (reference sequence).